The rows below give T cell receptor beta chains drawn from one sample of a study of cytomegalovirus exposure and HLA in healthy donors. Some clones are missing from TCRdb's copy, which holds only in-frame ones; the method was immunoSEQ multiplex PCR. The sample contains tens of thousands of clones, approximately 96% of which appear only once. The sequenced sample was PBMCs. The receptors derive from a woman between 18 and 29 years old in good health and CMV-seropositive. Both conserved end residues are part of each CDR3. D genes are given only for firm matches. A row's size may be missing; if present it is once, few, many or a size class.

V	D	J	size	CDR3	DNA
TRBV7-2	-	TRBJ1-5	-	CASSSNSYSNQPQHF	TGTGCCAGCAGTTCCAACAGTTATAGCAATCAGCCCCAGCATTTT
TRBV29-1	-	TRBJ1-1	many	CSVDGQPNTEAFF	TGCAGCGTGGACGGACAGCCGAACACTGAAGCTTTCTTT
TRBV6-1	-	TRBJ2-7	few	CASSEDFGGNQNEQYF	TGTGCCAGCAGTGAAGATTTCGGGGGAAATCAGAACGAGCAGTACTTC
TRBV5-1	-	TRBJ2-7	-	CASSFLGPNNNEQYF	TGCGCCAGCAGCTTCCTGGGGCCGAATAACAACGAGCAGTACTTC
TRBV9	TRBD2	TRBJ2-3	few	CASTKLAGPTDTQYF	TGTGCCAGCACGAAGCTAGCGGGGCCCACAGATACGCAGTATTTT
TRBV28	TRBD2	TRBJ2-7	-	CASSFLAGLREQYF	TGTGCCAGCAGTTTCCTAGCGGGACTGAGGGAGCAGTACTTC
TRBV28	-	TRBJ2-7	-	CASSSIGLVGEQYF	TGTGCCAGCAGTTCCATCGGACTGGTTGGCGAGCAGTACTTC
TRBV4-3	-	TRBJ1-2	-	CASSQERTIFVDDGYTF	TGCGCCAGCAGCCAAGAGCGAACCATCTTCGTTGATGATGGCTACACCTTC
TRBV5-6	-	TRBJ2-3	-	CASSSLADTQYF	TGTGCCAGCAGCTCCCTTGCAGATACGCAGTATTTT
TRBV7-8	TRBD2	TRBJ2-1	-	CASSSLAGEGYGRQFF	TGTGCCAGCAGCTCGCTAGCGGGAGAAGGGTACGGTAGGCAGTTCTTC
TRBV4-1	-	TRBJ1-2	-	CASSQDPQGNYGYTF	TGCGCCAGCAGCCAAGATCCGCAGGGGAACTATGGCTACACCTTC
TRBV28	TRBD2	TRBJ2-2	-	CASSRTSGRTGELFF	TGTGCCAGCAGTCGGACTAGCGGGCGTACCGGGGAGCTGTTTTTT
TRBV7-9	TRBD2	TRBJ2-3	-	CASSSRTSGSSTDTQYF	TGTGCCAGCAGCTCTCGGACTAGCGGGAGTAGCACAGATACGCAGTATTTT
TRBV28	-	TRBJ1-1	-	CASQKGELEAFF	TGTGCCAGCCAGAAGGGGGAGTTGGAAGCTTTCTTT
TRBV30	-	TRBJ2-5	-	CAWSGVAKWGETQYF	TGTGCCTGGAGTGGGGTAGCGAAATGGGGAGAGACCCAGTACTTC
TRBV28	-	TRBJ2-3	-	CASSLTVDTQYF	TGTGCCAGCAGCCTGACTGTAGATACGCAGTATTTT
TRBV5-1	TRBD1	TRBJ1-5	-	CASSFGDRGVGNQPQHF	TGCGCCAGCAGCTTTGGGGACAGGGGAGTGGGCAATCAGCCCCAGCATTTT
TRBV5-4	TRBD1	TRBJ2-5	-	CASSLGRGQETQYF	TGTGCCAGCAGCTTGGGCAGGGGGCAAGAGACCCAGTACTTC
TRBV7-9	TRBD2	TRBJ2-2	-	CASSLLRATSGNTGELFF	TGTGCCAGCAGCCTATTAAGGGCCACTAGCGGGAACACCGGGGAGCTGTTTTTT
TRBV28	-	TRBJ2-7	-	CASSWAAQSSEQYF	TGTGCCAGCAGTTGGGCCGCACAGAGTTCCGAGCAGTACTTC
TRBV9	-	TRBJ2-3	-	CASSSDGSTDTQYF	TGTGCCAGCAGCAGCGACGGAAGCACAGATACGCAGTATTTT
TRBV5-1	-	TRBJ1-4	-	CASSLVSSGEKLFF	TGCGCCAGCAGCTTGGTGAGCTCAGGCGAAAAACTGTTTTTT
TRBV10-2	-	TRBJ2-7	-	CASRPSGTGLREQYF	TGCGCCAGCAGACCTAGCGGGACAGGTCTACGCGAGCAGTACTTC
TRBV10-1	-	TRBJ2-1	-	CASTSGTSRSYNEQFF	TGCGCCAGCACCTCCGGGACATCGCGGTCCTACAATGAGCAGTTCTTC
TRBV19	TRBD2	TRBJ2-7	-	CASSPRTSGSIYEQYF	TGTGCCAGTAGTCCCCGTACTAGCGGGAGTATATACGAGCAGTACTTC
TRBV28	-	TRBJ2-1	-	CASSTKTMSSYNEQFF	TGTGCCAGCAGCACGAAAACGATGAGCTCCTACAATGAGCAGTTCTTC
TRBV5-5	TRBD1	TRBJ1-1	-	CASSGWTGPLGEAFF	TGTGCCAGCAGCGGGTGGACAGGCCCGTTGGGTGAAGCTTTCTTT
TRBV6-1	-	TRBJ1-1	-	CAGSPYMNTEAFF	TGTGCCGGGAGTCCGTACATGAACACTGAAGCTTTCTTT
TRBV6-1	-	TRBJ1-1	-	CASRNEAEAFF	TGTGCCAGCAGAAATGAGGCTGAAGCTTTCTTT
TRBV11-1	-	TRBJ2-3	-	CASSAGRGADTQYF	TGTGCCAGCTCCGCGGGCAGGGGGGCCGATACGCAGTATTTT
TRBV28	TRBD1	TRBJ1-6	-	CASGILGAGTGAHNSPLHF	TGTGCCAGCGGGATCCTAGGCGCTGGGACAGGGGCCCATAATTCACCCCTCCACTTT
TRBV7-2	TRBD1	TRBJ2-1	-	CASSLTRGQANEQFF	TGTGCCAGCAGCCTAACCCGGGGACAGGCCAATGAGCAGTTCTTC